Below are 31 T cell receptor beta chains sequenced from a single sample in a study of blood T cell repertoires in COVID-19. Profiling relied on immunoSEQ multiplex PCR, and the TCRdb table lists in-frame clones only, not all of them. The data show around 130,000 clones, about four fifths seen once. The sample was PBMCs or T cells enriched from blood (not recorded which). Receptors were obtained from a man aged 25 to 40 who had recovered from COVID-19.

The chain is built from TRBV10-2 and TRBJ2-1; no reliable D call. Per germline, CDR1 WSHSY and CDR2 SAAADI. This CDR3 spans 15 amino acids. Trimming shortened V by 2 bases and J by 4 bases, and 12 bases separated the two germline ends. The CDR3 protein is CASSEVWSGYNEQFF. The CDR3 DNA sequence: TGCGCCAGCAGTGAGGTCTGGAGTGGTTACAATGAGCAGTTCTTC.

The gene calls are TRBV18 and TRBJ1-5; possibly TRBD1 for D (6 bases). Germline V gives CDR1 KGHSH, CDR2 LQKENI. The V and J ends lost 5 bases and 2 bases respectively, with 13 bases between them. The CDR3 extends over 15 amino acids. The CDR3 sequence is CASSTGRGGNQPQHF. The CDR3 bases are TGTGCCAGCTCAACCGGCAGGGGCGGCAATCAGCCCCAGCATTTT. The full variable domain, completed using reference TRBV18 and TRBJ1-5, is NAGVMQNPRHLVRRRGQEARLRCSPMKGHSHVYWYRQLPEEGLKFMVYLQKENIIDESGMPKERFSAEFPKEGPSILRIQQVVRGDSAAYFCASSTGRGGNQPQHFGDGTRLSIL.

The chain couples TRBV7-9 to TRBJ2-1, with 8 bases matching TRBD1. V trimming: 5 bases; J trimming: 2 bases; junction bases outside the gene matches: 8. The CDR3 totals 16 residues. CDR1 and CDR2 (germline): SEHNR, FQNEAQ (reference sequence). The CDR3 DNA sequence: TGTGCCAGCAGCCCAACCGGGACAGGAACCTACAATGAGCAGTTCTTC. It translates to CASSPTGTGTYNEQFF.

This rearrangement joins TRBV23-1 to TRBJ1-6; 10 bases are shared with TRBD1. TRBV23-1 is marked as an open reading frame, function uncertain. V shed 8 bases and J 6 bases; nucleotides not matched to a gene: 13. The CDR3 totals 17 residues. The CDR3 spells CASQYEWDRGPNSPLHF. CDR3 nucleotide sequence: TGCGCCAGCCAGTACGAGTGGGACAGGGGTCCTAATTCACCCCTCCACTTT.

This clone occurred once. The chain links TRBV11-2 to TRBJ1-1; TRBD1 matches at 8 bases. V trimming: 5 bases; J trimming: 7 bases; junction bases outside the gene matches: 12. The CDR3 is 15 amino acids. Germline V gene sequence: CDR1 SGHAT, CDR2 FQNNGV. Written as DNA, the CDR3 is TGTGCCAGCAGCCTCCGACCACAGGGGGACGGTGAAGCTTTCTTT. As protein: CASSLRPQGDGEAFF.

This chain connects TRBV20-1 to TRBJ2-4, with TRBD1 as a possible D gene (6 bases). Trimming shortened V by 3 bases and J by 4 bases, and 7 bases separated the two germline ends. The CDR3 sequence is 12 residues long. Germline V CDR1 and CDR2: DFQATT, SNEGSKA (reference sequence). CDR3 loop: CSASTGKNIQYF. The CDR3 DNA sequence: TGCAGTGCTAGTACAGGGAAAAACATTCAGTACTTC.

The chain combines TRBV19 with TRBJ2-1; 7 nucleotides match TRBD1. Per the germline V gene, CDR1 is LNHDA and CDR2 is SQIVND (reference sequence). The CDR3 has 13 residues. Trimming took 4 bases from V and 9 from J; bases not matched to a gene: 6. The DNA for the CDR3 is TGTGCCAGTAGTAACAGGGGTATTGGTGAGCAGTTCTTC. As protein: CASSNRGIGEQFF.

V usage is TRBV5-4 and J usage is TRBJ1-2; 7 bases align to TRBD1. This CDR3 region has 14 residues. Per the germline V gene, CDR1 is SGHNT and CDR2 is YYREEE (reference sequence). The J segment lost 5 bases and the V segment lost 6 bases, leaving 10 bases of the junction unmatched. This CDR3 reads CASTTGVQPYGYTF. Written as DNA, the CDR3 is TGTGCCAGCACCACAGGGGTGCAGCCTTATGGCTACACCTTC.

This chain uses TRBV6-1 with TRBJ2-5; TRBD2 is a possible D gene (7 bases). Germline values: CDR1 MNHNS, CDR2 SASEGT. This CDR3 is 14 amino acids long. The ends were cut back, 6 bases at V and 4 bases at J, with 15 bases in the middle. The CDR3 nucleotides are TGTGCCAGCAGCGCGGGGGCTGGGGGAGAGACCCAGTACTTC. Residues: CASSAGAGGETQYF.

CDR3 sequence: CASSPYQGATEAFF. Here the CDR3 DNA reads TGTGCCAGCAGCCCATACCAGGGGGCTACTGAAGCTTTCTTT. This chain joins TRBV4-2 and TRBJ1-1, with TRBD1 matching over 8 bases. The trim removed 4 bases at V and 5 bases at J, leaving 6 bases unmatched. Germline values: CDR1 LGHNA, CDR2 YNFKEQ. This CDR3 is built from 14 residues.

For the CDR3, the DNA is TGTGCCAGCAGCGCACAGGGCGGTGAGCAGTTCTTC. It yields the protein CASSAQGGEQFF. The rearrangement joins TRBV13 to TRBJ2-1, with D perhaps TRBD1 (6 bases). The CDR3 totals 12 residues. Germline lookup yields CDR1 PRHDT and CDR2 FYEKMQ (reference sequence). Between the trimmed V and J ends, which lost 5 bases and 9 bases, there was a span of 11 bases.

The rearrangement joins TRBV10-3 to TRBJ2-2, with 13 nucleotides matching TRBD2. The V gene end was trimmed by 4 bases and the J gene end by 6 bases; junction bases not matched to a gene: 2. Germline loops: CDR1 ENHRY, CDR2 SYGVKD. The CDR3 contains 15 residues. The CDR3 nucleotides are TGTGCCATCAGTGGGACTAGCGGGAGTCCCGGGGAGCTGTTTTTT. This gives the protein CAISGTSGSPGELFF.

For this clone: The identical CDR3 is also encoded by other nucleotide sequences in the sample. J is TRBJ1-3 and V is TRBV11-3, with D unresolved. Germline assignment: CDR1 SGHNT and CDR2 YENEEA. Trimming shortened V by 4 bases and J by 3 bases, and 7 bases separated the two germline ends. The CDR3 consists of 13 residues. The CDR3 DNA reads as TGTGCCAGCAGCTCAACGGGTGGAAACACCATATATTTT. Protein sequence: CASSSTGGNTIYF.

The chain carries TRBV12-3 or TRBV12-4 and TRBJ2-5; D possibly corresponds to TRBD1 (6 bases). This CDR3 comprises 13 residues. Between the trimmed V and J ends, which lost 6 bases and 3 bases, there was a span of 11 bases. CDR3 amino acids: CASRQGGEETQYF. The CDR3 DNA follows: TGTGCCAGCAGACAGGGTGGGGAAGAGACCCAGTACTTC.

With respect to this clone: The junction departs from germline at one end; a sequencing error may be responsible. The rearrangement joins TRBV7-8 to TRBJ1-2; tentatively, D is TRBD1 (5 bases). CDR1 is SGHVS and CDR2 is FQNEAQ in the germline V gene. The CDR3 length is 15 residues. CDR3 loop: CASTLVPDILYGYTF. The CDR3 DNA sequence: TGTGCCAGCACCTTAGTACCGGACATTCTCTATGGCTACACCTTC. Variable domain in full (rest from reference TRBV7-8 and TRBJ1-2): GAGVSQSPRYKVAKRGQDVALRCDPISGHVSLFWYQQALGQGPEFLTYFQNEAQLDKSGLPSDRFFAERPEGSVSTLKIQRTQQEDSAVYLCASTLVPDILYGYTFGSGTRLTVV.

V gene TRBV5-4 combines with J gene TRBJ2-2, with TRBD2 matching over 10 bases. In germline, CDR1 is SGHNT, CDR2 YYREEE (reference sequence). The CDR3 is 19 residues long. Losses at the gene ends were 1 base for V and 5 bases for J; bases not matched to a gene: 14. The CDR3 nucleotides read TGTGCCAGCAGCTTGACAGTCCTAGCGGGAGCACTTAGGACCGGGGAGCTGTTTTTT. It yields the protein CASSLTVLAGALRTGELFF.

V is TRBV5-1 and J is TRBJ1-1; D may be TRBD1 (5 bases). Germline assignment: CDR1 SGHRS and CDR2 YFSETQ. This CDR3 region has 12 residues. The germline V and J ends were trimmed by 5 bases and 1 base, with 6 bases remaining between them. For the CDR3, the DNA is TGCGCCAGCAGGACAGAGAACACTGAAGCTTTCTTT. Translating it yields CASRTENTEAFF.

The chain links TRBV5-6 to TRBJ1-5; 9 bases map to TRBD1. The CDR3 length is 14 residues. Germline CDR1 is SGHDT and CDR2 is YYEEEE. V lost 4 bases, J lost 7 bases, and 6 bases stayed unmatched. CDR3 sequence: CASSQGTGIQPQHF. The CDR3 nucleotides are TGTGCCAGCAGCCAAGGGACAGGGATCCAGCCCCAGCATTTT.

V usage is TRBV29-1 and J usage is TRBJ1-4; D is unclear. Trimming cost V 0 bases and J 4 bases, with 9 bases left between them. The CDR3 is made up of 14 amino acids. Germline V CDR1 and CDR2: SQVTM, ANQGSEA. DNA for the CDR3: TGCAGCGTTGAAGATCGCAGATTTAATGAAAAACTGTTTTTT. Encoded protein: CSVEDRRFNEKLFF.

This rearrangement joins TRBV7-8 to TRBJ2-5; the match to TRBD2 covers 14 bases. CDR3 length: 18 residues. J lost 3 bases, V lost 5 bases, and 11 bases had no gene match. In germline, CDR1 is SGHVS, CDR2 FQNEAQ. The CDR3 sequence is CASSPRLAGGPIEETQYF. CDR3 bases: TGTGCCAGCAGCCCGCGACTAGCGGGGGGGCCGATAGAAGAGACCCAGTACTTC.

The V gene is TRBV4-1, the J gene TRBJ2-7; 7 bases fit TRBD1. The V gene's germline CDR1 is MGHRA and CDR2 YSYEKL. This CDR3 contains 14 residues. V shed 3 bases, J shed 3 bases, and the junction held 5 bases outside the gene matches. The CDR3 nucleotides read TGCGCCAGCAGCCACCGGGACAGCGACTACGAGCAGTACTTC. Protein: CASSHRDSDYEQYF.

The chain links TRBV24-1 to TRBJ2-2; TRBD1 matches 7 bases. The CDR3 runs to 14 residues. With 5 bases clipped from V and 6 bases from J, the junction kept 5 bases outside the gene matches. CDR1 and CDR2 (germline): KGHDR, SFDVKD. CDR3 region: CATSGTGVAGELFF. The CDR3 DNA is TGTGCCACCAGTGGTACAGGGGTCGCCGGGGAGCTGTTTTTT.

The gene calls are TRBV29-1 and TRBJ2-1, with D maybe TRBD2 (6 bases). Trimming took off 5 bases at V and 2 bases at J, with 10 bases between the two ends. The CDR3 covers 13 residues. Germline-derived CDR1 and CDR2 are SQVTM and ANQGSEA. The CDR3 DNA follows: TGCAGCGTTTCGGGGGAGACCTACAATGAGCAGTTCTTC. Encoded protein: CSVSGETYNEQFF.

This clone showed up just once. The chain combines TRBV7-9 with TRBJ2-7; 11 bases line up with TRBD2. The CDR3 covers 16 residues. The J segment lost 3 bases and the V segment lost 5 bases, leaving 9 bases of the junction unmatched. CDR1 and CDR2 from the germline V gene are SEHNR and FQNEAQ (reference sequence). The CDR3 loop reads CASSPGTSGAIYEQYF. For the CDR3, the DNA is TGTGCCAGCAGCCCCGGGACTAGCGGAGCTATCTACGAGCAGTACTTC.

The genes are TRBV7-3 and TRBJ2-7, with 7 bases aligning to TRBD2. Losses at the gene ends were 2 bases for V and 3 bases for J; bases not matched to a gene: 7. The CDR3 runs to 15 residues. From germline, CDR1 is SGHTA and CDR2 FQGTGA. The CDR3 DNA reads TGTGCCAGCAGCTTAGCGGGAGATTTCGGCTACGAGCAGTACTTC. This gives the protein CASSLAGDFGYEQYF.

This chain links TRBV10-3 with TRBJ1-2; TRBD1 might be the D (5 bases). Germline V gene data show CDR1 as ENHRY and CDR2 as SYGVKD. This CDR3 has 15 amino acids. Trimming pared 3 bases from V and 2 bases from J, leaving 13 bases between. DNA of the CDR3: TGTGCCATCAGTGATATGACAGCAGTAAACTATGGCTACACCTTC. It encodes CAISDMTAVNYGYTF.

The V call is TRBV6-5, the J call TRBJ2-1; 7 bases are a match to TRBD2. In germline, CDR1 is MNHEY, CDR2 SVGAGI. CDR3 length: 12 amino acids. V shed 2 bases, J shed 10 bases, and the junction held 2 bases outside the gene matches. This chain's CDR3 is CASSYGEGEQFF. DNA for the CDR3: TGTGCCAGCAGTTACGGGGAGGGCGAGCAGTTCTTC.

The V and J genes are TRBV19 and TRBJ2-1; weak D call: TRBD2 (5 bases). There are 15 residues in the CDR3. Germline-derived CDR1 and CDR2 are LNHDA and SQIVND (reference sequence). The germline V and J ends were trimmed by 3 bases and 4 bases, with 13 bases remaining between them. CDR3 amino acids: CASSMAGGRYNEQFF. The DNA for the CDR3 is TGTGCCAGTAGTATGGCTGGCGGGCGTTACAATGAGCAGTTCTTC.

This clone was counted once. The rearrangement uses TRBV7-3 and TRBJ2-1, with TRBD2 matching 13 bases. CDR1 SGHTA and CDR2 FQGTGA come from the germline V gene. CDR3 length equals 18 residues. After removal of 3 bases from V and 1 base from J, the junction contained 6 bases not matched to a gene. In nucleotides, the CDR3 is TGTGCCAGCAGCTTGTTCGGACTAGCGGGAGTGTCCTACAATGAGCAGTTCTTC. It specifies CASSLFGLAGVSYNEQFF.

V gene TRBV19 combines with J gene TRBJ2-3; D is perhaps TRBD2 (6 bases). Germline V lookup: CDR1 LNHDA, CDR2 SQIVND (reference sequence). The CDR3 loop spans 16 amino acids. V lost 5 bases to trimming and J lost 2 bases, with 17 bases between them. CDR3 coding DNA: TGTGCCAGTAGTTTAGGGTTTGGGGGGACCACAGATACGCAGTATTTT. It translates to CASSLGFGGTTDTQYF.

The chain employs TRBV5-5 and TRBJ1-1, with no clear D. CDR3 length: 15 residues. Between the trimmed V and J ends, which lost 0 bases and 1 base, there was a span of 10 bases. Per the germline V gene, CDR1 is SGHKS and CDR2 is YYEKEE (reference sequence). CDR3 loop: CASSLAPIWNTEAFF. The CDR3 DNA reads as TGTGCCAGCAGCTTGGCCCCCATTTGGAACACTGAAGCTTTCTTT.